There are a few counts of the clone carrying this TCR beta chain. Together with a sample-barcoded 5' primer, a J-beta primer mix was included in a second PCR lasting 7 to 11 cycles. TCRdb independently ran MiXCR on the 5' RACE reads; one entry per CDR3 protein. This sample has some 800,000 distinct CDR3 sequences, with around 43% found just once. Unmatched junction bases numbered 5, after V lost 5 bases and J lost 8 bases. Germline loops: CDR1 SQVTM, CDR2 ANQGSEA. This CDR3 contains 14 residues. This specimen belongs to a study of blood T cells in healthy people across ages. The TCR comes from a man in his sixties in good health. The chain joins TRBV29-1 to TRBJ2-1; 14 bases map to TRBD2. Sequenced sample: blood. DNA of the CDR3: TGCAGCGTTCTGACTAGCGGGGGGGCGGATGAGCAGTTCTTC. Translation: CSVLTSGGADEQFF.